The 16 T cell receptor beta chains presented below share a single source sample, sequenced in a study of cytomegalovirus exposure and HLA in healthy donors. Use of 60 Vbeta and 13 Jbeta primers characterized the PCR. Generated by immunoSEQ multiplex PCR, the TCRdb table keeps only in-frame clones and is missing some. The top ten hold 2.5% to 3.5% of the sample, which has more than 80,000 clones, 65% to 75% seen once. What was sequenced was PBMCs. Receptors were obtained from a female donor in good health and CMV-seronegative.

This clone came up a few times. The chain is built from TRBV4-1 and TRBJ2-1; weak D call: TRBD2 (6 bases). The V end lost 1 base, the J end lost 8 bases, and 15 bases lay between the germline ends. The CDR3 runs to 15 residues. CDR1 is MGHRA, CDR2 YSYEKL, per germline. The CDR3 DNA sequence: TGCGCCAGCAGCCAAGGGAGGGCTAGCATCGATGAGCAGTTCTTC. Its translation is CASSQGRASIDEQFF.

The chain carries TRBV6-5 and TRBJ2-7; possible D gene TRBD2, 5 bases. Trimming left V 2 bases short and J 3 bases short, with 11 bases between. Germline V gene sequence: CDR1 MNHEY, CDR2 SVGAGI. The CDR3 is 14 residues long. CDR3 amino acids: CASSYDFGSYEQYF. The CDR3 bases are TGTGCCAGCAGTTACGACTTTGGGAGCTACGAGCAGTACTTC.

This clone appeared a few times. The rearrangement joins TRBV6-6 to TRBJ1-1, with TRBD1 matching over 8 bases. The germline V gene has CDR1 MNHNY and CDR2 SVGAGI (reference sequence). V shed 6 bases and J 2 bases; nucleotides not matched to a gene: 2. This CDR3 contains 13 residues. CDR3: CASSPGGNTEAFF. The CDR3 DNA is TGTGCCAGCAGCCCAGGGGGCAACACTGAAGCTTTCTTT.

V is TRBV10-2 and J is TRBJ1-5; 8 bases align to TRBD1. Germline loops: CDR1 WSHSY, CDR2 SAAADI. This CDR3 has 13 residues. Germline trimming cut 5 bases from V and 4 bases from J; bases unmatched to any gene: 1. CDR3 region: CASSWDRNQPQHF. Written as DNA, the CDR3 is TGCGCCAGCAGTTGGGACAGGAATCAGCCCCAGCATTTT.

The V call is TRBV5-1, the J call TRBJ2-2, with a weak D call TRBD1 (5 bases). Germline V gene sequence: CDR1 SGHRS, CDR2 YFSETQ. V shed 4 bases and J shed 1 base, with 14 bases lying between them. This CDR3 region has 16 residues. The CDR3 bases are TGCGCCAGCAGCCGCAGGGCCTCATTGAACACCGGGGAGCTGTTTTTT. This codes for CASSRRASLNTGELFF.

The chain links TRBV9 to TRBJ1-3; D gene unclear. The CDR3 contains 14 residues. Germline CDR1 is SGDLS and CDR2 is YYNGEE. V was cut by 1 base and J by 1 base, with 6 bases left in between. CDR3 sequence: CASSVTDSGNTIYF. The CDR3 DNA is TGTGCCAGCAGCGTAACAGATTCTGGAAACACCATATATTTT.

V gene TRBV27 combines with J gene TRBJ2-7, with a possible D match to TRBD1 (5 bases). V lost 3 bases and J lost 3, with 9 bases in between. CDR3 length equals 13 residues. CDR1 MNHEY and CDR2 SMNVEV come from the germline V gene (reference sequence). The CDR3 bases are TGTGCCAGCAGTTTGGGGCTGTTCTACGAGCAGTACTTC. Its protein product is CASSLGLFYEQYF.

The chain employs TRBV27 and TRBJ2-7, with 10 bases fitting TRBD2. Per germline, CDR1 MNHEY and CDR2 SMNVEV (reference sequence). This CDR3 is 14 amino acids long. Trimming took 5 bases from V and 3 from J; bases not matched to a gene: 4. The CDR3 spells CASSAGLALYEQYF. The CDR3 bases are TGTGCCAGCAGTGCGGGACTAGCGCTCTACGAGCAGTACTTC.

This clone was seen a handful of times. This CDR3 is CASSLRLGDEQYF. The CDR3 DNA is TGTGCCAGCAGTCTCCGACTAGGCGACGAGCAGTACTTC. V is TRBV6-5 and J is TRBJ2-5; D possibly corresponds to TRBD2 (6 bases). The J call may be wrong; the DNA end is better matched by TRBJ2-7. The CDR3 totals 13 residues. Looked up from germline, CDR1 is MNHEY and CDR2 is SVGAGI.

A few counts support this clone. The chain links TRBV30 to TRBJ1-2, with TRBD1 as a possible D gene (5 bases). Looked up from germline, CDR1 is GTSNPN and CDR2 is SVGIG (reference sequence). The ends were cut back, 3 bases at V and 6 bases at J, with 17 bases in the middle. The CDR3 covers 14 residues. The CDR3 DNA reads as TGTGCCTGGAGATTCGGGGGTCGTATCGATGGCTACACCTTC. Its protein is CAWRFGGRIDGYTF.

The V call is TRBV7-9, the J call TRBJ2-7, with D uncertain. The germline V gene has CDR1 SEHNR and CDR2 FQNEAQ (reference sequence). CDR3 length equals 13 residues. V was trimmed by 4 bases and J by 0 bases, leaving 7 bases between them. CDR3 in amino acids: CASSYLSSYEQYF. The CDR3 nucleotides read TGTGCCAGCAGCTACCTCAGCTCCTACGAGCAGTACTTC.

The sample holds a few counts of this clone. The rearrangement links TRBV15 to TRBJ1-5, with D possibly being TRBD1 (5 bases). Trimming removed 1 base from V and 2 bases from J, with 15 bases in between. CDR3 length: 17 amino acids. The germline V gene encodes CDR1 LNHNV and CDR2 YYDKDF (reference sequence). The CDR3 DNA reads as TGTGCCACCAGCAGAGTGGGGGATAGCGGGGGCAATCAGCCCCAGCATTTT. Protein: CATSRVGDSGGNQPQHF.

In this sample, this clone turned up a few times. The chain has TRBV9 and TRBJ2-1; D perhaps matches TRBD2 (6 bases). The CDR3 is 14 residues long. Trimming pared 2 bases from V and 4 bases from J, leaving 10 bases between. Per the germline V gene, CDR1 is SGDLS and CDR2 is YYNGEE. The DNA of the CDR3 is TGTGCCAGCAGCGTGGCGGGAACGTACAATGAGCAGTTCTTC. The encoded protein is CASSVAGTYNEQFF.

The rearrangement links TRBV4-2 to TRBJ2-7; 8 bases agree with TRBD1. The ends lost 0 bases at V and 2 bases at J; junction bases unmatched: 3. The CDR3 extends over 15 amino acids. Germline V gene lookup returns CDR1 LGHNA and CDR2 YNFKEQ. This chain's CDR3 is CASSQEEQGAYEQYF. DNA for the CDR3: TGTGCCAGCAGCCAAGAGGAACAGGGGGCCTACGAGCAGTACTTC.

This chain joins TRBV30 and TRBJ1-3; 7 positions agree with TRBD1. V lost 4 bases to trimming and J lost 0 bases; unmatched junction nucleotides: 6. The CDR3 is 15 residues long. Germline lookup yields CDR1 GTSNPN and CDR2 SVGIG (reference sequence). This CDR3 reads CAWNADRASGNTIYF. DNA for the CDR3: TGTGCCTGGAACGCAGACAGGGCCTCTGGAAACACCATATATTTT.

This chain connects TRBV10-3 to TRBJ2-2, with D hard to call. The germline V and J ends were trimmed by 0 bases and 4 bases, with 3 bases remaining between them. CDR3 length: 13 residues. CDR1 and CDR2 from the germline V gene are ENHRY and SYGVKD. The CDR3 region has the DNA TGTGCCATCAGTGAGTCCTTCACCGGGGAGCTGTTTTTT. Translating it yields CAISESFTGELFF.